The 11 T cell receptor beta chains presented below share a single source sample, sequenced in a study of cytomegalovirus exposure and HLA in healthy donors. 60 Vbeta and 13 Jbeta primers were used in PCR. The data were produced by immunoSEQ multiplex PCR, yet TCRdb's version contains in-frame clones alone and is incomplete. The data contain roughly 59,000 clones, 65% to 80% of them singletons. The sample comprised PBMCs. Receptors originate from a man in his forties in good health and CMV-seropositive.

This clone was detected only once. The rearrangement joins TRBV2 to TRBJ2-2; the D gene is possibly TRBD2 (6 bases). Between the trimmed V and J ends, which lost 4 bases and 4 bases, there was a span of 10 bases. From germline, CDR1 is SNHLY and CDR2 FYNNEI. This CDR3 comprises 14 residues. The CDR3 coding sequence is TGTGCCAGCAGTGGTGGGAGGACCACCGGGGAGCTGTTTTTT. This encodes CASSGGRTTGELFF. Filled out from reference TRBV2 and TRBJ2-2, the complete variable domain reads EPEVTQTPSHQVTQMGQEVILRCVPISNHLYFYWYRQILGQKVEFLVSFYNNEISEKSEIFDDQFSVERPDGSNFTLKIRSTKLEDSAMYFCASSGGRTTGELFFGEGSRLTVL.

The gene calls are TRBV4-3 and TRBJ2-5, with D unresolved. The germline gives CDR1 LGHNA, CDR2 YSLEER. The CDR3 contains 15 residues. The germline V and J ends were trimmed by 0 bases and 2 bases, with 10 bases remaining between them. The CDR3 sequence: CASSQDPFGQETQYF. The CDR3 DNA reads TGCGCCAGCAGCCAAGACCCCTTCGGGCAAGAGACCCAGTACTTC.

The CDR3 DNA sequence: TGCGCCAGCAGCTTGGGCGGGGGCGGAAACATTCAGTACTTC. Its protein product is CASSLGGGGNIQYF. V usage is TRBV5-1 and J usage is TRBJ2-4, with D perhaps TRBD2 (7 bases). CDR1 and CDR2 (germline): SGHRS, YFSETQ. Trimming removed 0 bases at V and 6 bases at J, with 10 bases between. CDR3 length: 14 residues.

The chain is built from TRBV11-2 and TRBJ2-1; 8 positions agree with TRBD2. Per the germline V gene, CDR1 is SGHAT and CDR2 is FQNNGV. The length of the CDR3 is 19 residues. J lost 1 base, V lost 1 base, and 12 bases had no gene match. The CDR3 here is CASSLGGWRGARSYNEQFF. CDR3 nucleotide sequence: TGTGCCAGCAGCTTAGGAGGATGGCGGGGGGCCCGTTCCTACAATGAGCAGTTCTTC.

The chain uses TRBV9 and TRBJ1-2; no definite D call. This CDR3 contains 13 residues. V lost 4 bases, J lost 2 bases, and 9 bases lay in between. Germline lookup yields CDR1 SGDLS and CDR2 YYNGEE. CDR3 nucleotides: TGTGCCAGCAGCACAACAGAAAACTATGGCTACACCTTC. It yields the protein CASSTTENYGYTF.

The rearrangement uses TRBV29-1 and TRBJ1-1, with D uncertain. CDR1 is SQVTM, CDR2 ANQGSEA, per germline. The ends were cut back, 0 bases at V and 6 bases at J, with 8 bases in the middle. The CDR3 has 12 amino acids. CDR3 sequence: CSVEDREAEAFF. The CDR3 coding sequence is TGCAGCGTTGAAGATCGGGAGGCTGAAGCTTTCTTT.

CDR3 sequence reads: CASSLTGVGELFF. CDR3 in DNA: TGTGCCAGCAGTTTAACGGGGGTCGGGGAGCTGTTTTTT. This chain joins TRBV27 and TRBJ2-2, with D tentatively TRBD2 (6 bases). The CDR3 loop spans 13 amino acids. Germline V gene data show CDR1 as MNHEY and CDR2 as SMNVEV (reference sequence). The germline V and J ends were trimmed by 2 bases and 7 bases, with 8 bases remaining between them.

The chain is built from TRBV18 and TRBJ2-1; 8 bases map to TRBD2. Germline V gives CDR1 KGHSH, CDR2 LQKENI. CDR3 size: 15 residues. V lost 3 bases and J lost 5; bases outside the gene matches: 6. The CDR3 reads CASSPDTSGHNEQFF. The CDR3 region has the DNA TGTGCCAGCTCACCGGACACTAGCGGCCACAATGAGCAGTTCTTC. Variable domain in full (rest from reference TRBV18 and TRBJ2-1): NAGVMQNPRHLVRRRGQEARLRCSPMKGHSHVYWYRQLPEEGLKFMVYLQKENIIDESGMPKERFSAEFPKEGPSILRIQQVVRGDSAAYFCASSPDTSGHNEQFFGPGTRLTVL.

The chain is built from TRBV5-6 and TRBJ1-2; TRBD1 agrees at 7 bases. Germline V lookup: CDR1 SGHDT, CDR2 YYEEEE. The CDR3 spans 16 residues. The V segment lost 4 bases and the J segment 4 bases; nucleotides outside the gene matches: 13. The CDR3 spells CASSQGGQAPGYGYTF. The CDR3, as DNA: TGTGCCAGCAGCCAAGGAGGACAGGCCCCTGGCTATGGCTACACCTTC.

Of note for this clone: Other DNA sequences in this sample translate to the same CDR3. V usage is TRBV18 and J usage is TRBJ2-7; 10 nucleotides line up with TRBD2. Unmatched junction bases numbered 0, after V lost 2 bases and J lost 2 bases. The CDR3 is 14 amino acids. CDR1 and CDR2 (germline): KGHSH, LQKENI. CDR3 protein: CASSPTSGTYEQYF. The DNA of the CDR3 is TGTGCCAGCTCACCAACTAGCGGGACCTACGAGCAGTACTTC.

The chain has TRBV4-2 and TRBJ2-2; D gene uncertain. Germline CDR1 reads LGHNA; CDR2 reads YNFKEQ. The CDR3 length is 15 residues. V lost 0 bases, J lost 1 base, and 6 bases lay in between. The CDR3 reads CASSQDHGNTGELFF. The CDR3 DNA follows: TGTGCCAGCAGCCAAGATCACGGGAACACCGGGGAGCTGTTTTTT.